The entry that follows covers one T cell receptor beta chain sequence. What it binds is not known. Clones were read by immunoSEQ multiplex PCR, and TCRdb kept only the in-frame ones, dropping some. The table records 100,000 to 150,000 clones, approximately 86% of them present only once. Collection occurred without any documented infections or immune events in donors. This specimen belongs to a study of identifying expanded T cells in peripheral blood. Study-level points and caveats: Variance in clone template counts between two-week samples significantly increased with total template count across all healthy donors.

The sample consisted of blood. The receptor's source is a person aged 18 to 75 in good health.

The DNA of the CDR3 is TGCGCCAGCTCAACGGGGGTCAATCAGCCCCAGCATTTT. Translation: CASSTGVNQPQHF. The V and J genes are TRBV10-1 and TRBJ1-5, with a weak D call TRBD1 (5 bases). Between the trimmed V and J ends, which lost 8 bases and 3 bases, there was a span of 11 bases. CDR3 length: 13 amino acids. Looked up from germline, CDR1 is WNHNN and CDR2 is SYGVQD (reference sequence).